This T cell receptor beta chain comes out of a study of blood T cells in healthy people across ages. With 8 bases removed from V and 4 bases from J, the gap between germline ends came to 12 bases. In germline, CDR1 is SGHVS, CDR2 FQNEAQ. CDR3 length equals 13 residues. Remarks on this clonotype: Its specificity is not known.

Notes on the study in general: Long-lived donors exceeded aged donors in naive CD4+ cells and diversity. TCR beta diversity, measured per million T cells, fell in a roughly linear way with age.

The people who gave samples were healthy Caucasians from Russia, aged roughly 6 to 100. A second PCR, run for roughly 7 to 11 cycles, used a sample-barcoded 5' primer plus a J-beta primer mix. Researchers report that a template-switch adaptor with 12 random nucleotides tagged each cDNA molecule. A single record per CDR3 protein comes from TCRdb applying MiXCR to the 5' RACE reads. The table has roughly 730,000 distinct CDR3 sequences, just over 55% seen once. The V and J genes are TRBV7-8 and TRBJ2-1; D is possibly TRBD2 (6 bases). This TCR came from a man aged 35-49 years in good health. The material sequenced was blood. CDR3 region: CASVRGAYNEQFF. For the CDR3, the DNA is TGTGCCAGCGTGCGGGGCGCATACAATGAGCAGTTCTTC.